This record looks at one T cell receptor beta chain sequence and its context. This was the immunoSEQ v3 assay. Clones were sequenced by immunoSEQ multiplex PCR, and TCRdb holds only the in-frame ones, with some missing. The data hold 2,500 or so clones, with approximately 73% observed a single time. This sample was taken from a study of TIL therapy for anti-PD-1-resistant metastatic lung cancer. Across the study: Tumors carried a median roughly 1.5 non-synonymous mutations per megabase.

The germline V and J ends were trimmed by 0 bases and 3 bases, with 8 bases remaining between them. Per the germline V gene, CDR1 is GTSNPN and CDR2 is SVGIG (reference sequence). CDR3 length equals 13 residues. Time point indicated: pre-treatment sample, taken before nivolumab and TIL therapy. Pleural nodules or supraclavicular lymph nodes made up most of the excised metastases sampled. Tumors were harvested before any PD-1/PD-L1 blockade. The sequenced sample was tumor tissue, obtained at baseline. The chain is built from TRBV30 and TRBJ1-1; D is undetermined. This clonotype was obtained from a person aged 25 to 79 with non-small cell lung cancer. Some clones in this sample may be carry-over from other donors' samples. In nucleotides, the CDR3 is TGTGCCTGGAGTGTAAGACGGTACACTGAAGCTTTCTTT. Residues: CAWSVRRYTEAFF.